The T cell receptor (beta chain) under discussion was sequenced for a study of T-cell memory formation after mild COVID-19 (dated by TCRdb to the early 2020s). Background for the entire study: Most TCR sequence clusters were specific to one of the two donors. Two young, previously healthy adult volunteers, one female and one male, were included in the cohort. In two donors, T-cell clones that expanded and contracted after mild COVID-19 were tracked by sequencing TCRalpha and TCRbeta repertoires over time.

This sample was sequenced with an Illumina NovaSeq 6000. TCRalpha and TCRbeta cDNA libraries were constructed by 5'RACE with constant-segment primers, with sample barcodes and unique molecular identifiers being introduced. RNA was extracted from every sample with Trizol reagent. Libraries were amplified in two PCR steps, with a second sample barcode and Illumina TruSeq adapters added in the second step. Sequencing of libraries was performed on an Illumina NovaSeq with 2 x 150 bp paired-end reads. Regarding the original processing steps: Reads were demultiplexed and collapsed into UMI-guided consensus sequences with migec v1.2.7. Using mixcr v2.1.11, UMI consensuses were aligned to TRA and TRB V and J templates and then assembled into clonotypes. A clonotype was counted as expanded or contracted only if both edgeR and NoisET called the change significant, with noise models trained on biological replicates. For edgeR calls, a false discovery rate-adjusted p below 0.01 and a log2 fold-change threshold of 1 were applied. As an exploratory analysis of dynamics, PCA with hierarchical clustering was applied to max-normalized trajectories of the 1000 most abundant clonotypes. Each responding clone was given a CD4 or CD8 phenotype based on the CD4+ and CD8+ repertoires, which had been sequenced separately. In TCRdb, the public reads were trimmed at Q25 with fastp and aligned with MiXCR, with productive beta chains retained. All rows with the same CDR3 protein become a single entry with the most common DNA and genes. The authors' filters were not applied to this entry. For this sample there are about 290,000 distinct CDR3 sequences; around 15% appear just once. The ten most abundant clones make up 20% to 25% of the sample.

Ficoll-Paque density gradient centrifugation was used to isolate PBMCs. Broader findings and caveats from the paper: Contracting CD4+ clones appeared mostly in the CM and EM memory subsets, whereas CD8+ clones were enriched in EMRA. The study included only two mild cases, and larger cohorts that include severe cases with pre-infection samples were judged to be necessary. SARS-CoV-2 specificity was not confirmed for the second-wave clones peaking on day 37. The detection of some responding clones in pre-infection memory suggests that pre-existing cross-reactive memory T cells joined the SARS-CoV-2 response. Clones that contracted from day 15 to 85 showed balanced CD4/CD8 phenotypes, whereas a second wave of clones that expanded from day 15 to 37 leaned towards CD4+.

A distance of 16 bases separates the germline ends of V and J, which lose 2 bases and 12 bases respectively. From a lookup of the germline V gene, CDR1 and CDR2 are SGHAT and FQNNGV. The CDR3 holds 13 amino acids from the cysteine to the phenylalanine. This entry keeps only the CDR3 DNA: 39 bases, framed from base 1. Notes on this clonotype: It lacks a known antigen. No base-level quality is on record; no much larger clone is a single base apart.

The sequencing input was PBMCs or a T cell subset sorted from them (not recorded which). The source is a man aged 18 to 29 who had mild COVID-19 (a few samples of this study predate the infection). The sample titles of this study are shuffled in the database, so cell type and time point are left out; the donor was told from shared clones. The chain was built from TRBV11-2 and TRBJ1-2; the D gene cannot be named for sure. In nucleotide form, the sequence is TGTGCCAGCAGCTTATCTGTAGGGATGATTGACACCTTC. This yields the protein CASSLSVGMIDTF.